This passage covers 31 T cell receptor beta chains from one sample sequenced in a study of T cell repertoires in cytomegalovirus infection. These receptors have no known antigen. TCRdb reprocessed the reads with MiXCR, giving one entry per CDR3 protein. The data show 830,000 or so distinct CDR3 sequences, approximately 32% seen once. Sequences were derived from cultured CD8+ T cells from PBMCs, sampled from culture after CMV antigen stimulation. These TCRs come from a human donor in good health (CMV status not recorded). Some clones in this sample may be carry-over from other donors' samples.

V usage is TRBV12-3 or TRBV12-4 and J usage is TRBJ1-2; D ambiguous. V lost 5 bases and J 0 bases, leaving 19 bases between the germline ends. The CDR3 runs to 17 residues. Here the CDR3 DNA reads TGTGCCAGCAGTCCCCCGCCCGGGAGGACGGCTAACTATGGCTACACCTTC. Encoded protein: CASSPPPGRTANYGYTF.

As to this clonotype: Given a much more abundant clone one base away, this may be a read error. CDR3 DNA sequence: TGTGCCAGCAGCTTATTCTATAGACAGGCTGGGGACACTGAAGCTTTCTTT. Its translation is CASSLFYRQAGDTEAFF. V usage is TRBV7-8 and J usage is TRBJ1-1; D perhaps matches TRBD1 (6 bases). Trimming cost V 2 bases and J 3 bases, with 19 bases left between them. The CDR3 is 17 residues long. CDR1 is SGHVS, CDR2 FQNEAQ, per germline.

This clonotype occurred a few times. This rearrangement joins TRBV6-5 to TRBJ2-7, with D possibly matching TRBD1 (6 bases). The germline V gene encodes CDR1 MNHEY and CDR2 SVGAGI. The CDR3 runs to 13 residues. Trimming took 6 bases from V and 2 from J, leaving 11 bases between them. This CDR3 is CASSTGKTYEQYF. CDR3 nucleotides: TGTGCCAGCAGCACAGGGAAAACCTACGAGCAGTACTTC.

As regards this clonotype: This CDR3 fails to terminate in the conserved phenylalanine or tryptophan, so it likely reflects a read error. The chain employs TRBV7-9 and TRBJ1-1; no reliable D call. In germline, CDR1 is SEHNR, CDR2 FQNEAQ (reference sequence). The CDR3 covers 12 residues. V was pared by 0 bases and J by 6 bases, with 5 bases between. Here the CDR3 DNA reads TGTGCCAGCAGCTTAGCTTCTCCTGAAGCTTTCTTA. It is translated as CASSLASPEAFL.

Of note for this clonotype: A junction boundary mismatches the germline segment, possibly from a read error. The rearrangement links TRBV24-1 to TRBJ1-1; D call uncertain. From germline, CDR1 is KGHDR and CDR2 SFDVKD. The CDR3 has 12 residues. The CDR3 region is CTTQDGNTEAFF. The CDR3 DNA follows: TGTACCACCCAAGACGGGAACACTGAAGCTTTCTTT.

The J gene is TRBJ1-2, the V gene TRBV29-1, with 7 bases matching TRBD1. J lost 6 bases, V lost 1 base, and 2 bases had no gene match. Germline loops: CDR1 SQVTM, CDR2 ANQGSEA. There are 12 residues in the CDR3. CDR3 protein: CSVEGRGNGYTF. In nucleotides, the CDR3 is TGCAGCGTTGAAGGCAGGGGGAATGGCTACACCTTC.

The chain couples TRBV7-6 to TRBJ2-3, with TRBD1 matching 7 bases. The ends lost 6 bases at V and 4 bases at J; junction bases unmatched: 10. The CDR3 extends over 15 amino acids. The V gene's germline CDR1 is SGHVS and CDR2 FNYEAQ. This chain's CDR3 is CASSSPTGVPDTQYF. The CDR3 DNA is TGTGCCAGCAGTTCACCAACAGGGGTCCCAGATACGCAGTATTTT.

This clonotype was picked up a small number of times. This chain connects TRBV2 to TRBJ1-5; D ambiguous. Trimming removed 2 bases from V and 0 bases from J, with 8 bases in between. There are 15 residues in the CDR3. Germline loops: CDR1 SNHLY, CDR2 FYNNEI. The CDR3 here is CASSELGYSNQPQHF. The CDR3 DNA sequence: TGTGCCAGCAGTGAACTGGGCTATAGCAATCAGCCCCAGCATTTT.

This clonotype was recorded at least ten times. J is TRBJ1-1 and V is TRBV7-6; a weak D match, TRBD1 (6 bases). Per germline, CDR1 SGHVS and CDR2 FNYEAQ. The CDR3 loop spans 19 amino acids. Between the trimmed V and J ends, which lost 0 bases and 1 base, there was a span of 21 bases. Here the CDR3 DNA reads TGTGCCAGCAGCTTAGCGAGTCCGGGACACCCGGATCAGAACACTGAAGCTTTCTTT. This gives the protein CASSLASPGHPDQNTEAFF.

This clonotype occurred a few times. The chain joins TRBV15 to TRBJ1-6; D is unresolved. The germline gives CDR1 LNHNV, CDR2 YYDKDF (reference sequence). Trimming stripped 0 bases from V and 6 bases from J, with 9 bases between. There are 15 residues in the CDR3. The CDR3 region is CATSRDLEFNSPLHF. The CDR3 DNA reads TGTGCCACCAGCAGAGATCTGGAGTTTAATTCACCCCTCCACTTT.

Ten or more counts support this clonotype. The rearrangement links TRBV7-2 to TRBJ2-2; 7 bases are a match to TRBD2. CDR3 length: 15 amino acids. V lost 5 bases, J lost 2 bases, and 5 bases stayed unmatched. Germline lookup yields CDR1 SGHTA and CDR2 FQGNSA. The CDR3: CASSRRGLNTGELFF. The CDR3 nucleotides read TGTGCCAGCAGCAGACGGGGACTAAACACCGGGGAGCTGTTTTTT.

This clonotype was picked up a small number of times. This sequence joins TRBV12-3 or TRBV12-4 and TRBJ2-3; 14 nucleotides align to TRBD2. V lost 3 bases to trimming and J lost 4 bases; unmatched junction nucleotides: 15. CDR3 length equals 20 residues. CDR3 in DNA: TGTGCCAGCAGTTTCGTTTCAGGACTAGCGGGGGGCCAAGGTTCAGATACGCAGTATTTT. It is translated as CASSFVSGLAGGQGSDTQYF.

The chain joins TRBV28 to TRBJ2-5; 7 bases fit TRBD2. CDR1 and CDR2 from the germline V gene are MDHEN and SYDVKM. Germline trimming cut 3 bases from V and 0 bases from J; bases unmatched to any gene: 4. This CDR3 has 15 residues. The chain's CDR3 is CASSFPREDQETQYF. The DNA of the CDR3 is TGTGCCAGCAGTTTCCCTCGGGAGGACCAAGAGACCCAGTACTTC.

As for this clonotype: A junction boundary mismatches the germline segment, possibly from a read error. CDR3 DNA sequence: TGTGTCAGCAGCCAGGACGGAGCTGAAGCTTTCTTT. As protein: CVSSQDGAEAFF. The V and J genes are TRBV7-6 and TRBJ1-1; D not resolved. The CDR3 loop spans 12 amino acids. The germline V gene has CDR1 SGHVS and CDR2 FNYEAQ.

Many counts were recorded for this clonotype. The junction does not match germline at one end; this may be a read error. The CDR3 spells CASSQEGLAGVVGRIF. The CDR3 DNA is TGCGCCAGCAGCCAAGAAGGACTAGCGGGGGTAGTGGGCAGGATCTTC. The chain joins TRBV4-1 to TRBJ2-1; 13 bases map to TRBD2. The CDR3 runs to 16 residues. Germline V gene lookup returns CDR1 MGHRA and CDR2 YSYEKL.

The chain combines TRBV7-9 with TRBJ2-7, with D possibly being TRBD1 (6 bases). This CDR3 region has 14 residues. V was cut by 6 bases and J by 6 bases, with 18 bases left in between. The germline V gene encodes CDR1 SEHNR and CDR2 FQNEAQ (reference sequence). For the CDR3, the DNA is TGTGCCAGCAGTCCGCCGATAGGGGGATTCGAGCAGTACGTC. This encodes CASSPPIGGFEQYV.

This clonotype came up a few times. The rearrangement joins TRBV12-5 to TRBJ2-1; D gene unclear. The germline V gene has CDR1 LGHNT and CDR2 FRNRAP. This CDR3 region has 13 residues. The V and J ends lost 0 bases and 4 bases respectively, with 4 bases between them. CDR3 DNA sequence: TGTGCTAGTGGTTTGGTAACTTACAATGAGCAGTTCTTC. As protein: CASGLVTYNEQFF.

This clonotype was detected only a few times. The rearrangement links TRBV12-3 or TRBV12-4 to TRBJ2-2, with 12 positions matching TRBD2. Trimming took 3 bases from V and 6 from J; bases not matched to a gene: 5. The CDR3 contains 16 residues. The DNA for the CDR3 is TGTGCCAGCAGTTTGTCTAGCGGGGGGGCCTCCGGGGAGCTGTTTTTT. This sequence encodes CASSLSSGGASGELFF.

The chain joins TRBV25-1 to TRBJ2-5; 9 nucleotides agree with TRBD1. Germline lookup yields CDR1 MGHDK and CDR2 SYGVNS. The CDR3 loop spans 11 amino acids. V dropped 3 bases and J dropped 13; count of bases not matched to a gene: 3. DNA of the CDR3: TGTGCCAGCAGTGACCGGACAGGGGCGTACTTC. This translates into CASSDRTGAYF.

This chain joins TRBV12-5 and TRBJ1-2; D is possibly TRBD1 (5 bases). Germline V CDR1 and CDR2: LGHNT, FRNRAP. Trimming removed 5 bases at V and 10 bases at J, with 17 bases between. There are 13 residues in the CDR3. The chain's CDR3 is CASGPPGVGDYTF. DNA for the CDR3: TGTGCTAGTGGTCCTCCGGGGGTGGGTGACTACACCTTC.

The table lists this clonotype with a count of one. The chain employs TRBV12-5 and TRBJ2-5; the match to TRBD1 covers 7 bases. The CDR3 extends over 13 amino acids. The germline V gene has CDR1 LGHNT and CDR2 FRNRAP. Trimming cost V 9 bases and J 5 bases; bases outside gene matches: 9. The CDR3 loop reads CASKRDSRETQYF. The CDR3 coding sequence is TGTGCTAGCAAAAGGGACAGTCGGGAGACCCAGTACTTC.

This chain links TRBV6-2 or TRBV6-3 with TRBJ1-5; no clear D. CDR1 and CDR2 (germline): MNHEY, SVGEGT. V was trimmed by 6 bases and J by 0 bases, leaving 12 bases between them. This CDR3 is built from 15 residues. CDR3 sequence (DNA): TGTGCCAGCAGCAGAGGAAGGAGTAGCAATCAGCCCCAGCATTTT. Translation gives CASSRGRSSNQPQHF.

This chain uses TRBV6-2 or TRBV6-3 with TRBJ2-1; D call uncertain. The CDR3 is 15 residues long. The germline gives CDR1 MNHEY, CDR2 SVGEGT. V was pared by 4 bases and J by 0 bases, with 10 bases between. The CDR3 DNA reads as TGTGCCAGCAGTTCACAGATTAGCTCCTACAATGAGCAGTTCTTC. This encodes CASSSQISSYNEQFF.

This clonotype was counted only a few times. V is TRBV5-1 and J is TRBJ1-5; D is perhaps TRBD1 (5 bases). CDR1 SGHRS and CDR2 YFSETQ come from the germline V gene. V shed 4 bases and J shed 9 bases, with 14 bases lying between them. The CDR3 spans 13 residues. For the CDR3, the DNA is TGCGCCAGCAGCCTTGACAGCGGCGGGCCCCAGCATTTT. It translates to CASSLDSGGPQHF.

This clonotype has just a few counts. The chain links TRBV7-6 to TRBJ2-7; 7 nucleotides agree with TRBD1. Germline values: CDR1 SGHVS, CDR2 FNYEAQ. The length of the CDR3 is 16 residues. J was trimmed by 6 bases and V by 1 base; bases with no gene match: 12. Written as DNA, the CDR3 is TGTGCCAGCAGCTTAGGGATGGCTGTAGGGGGCTCCGAGCAGTACTTC. This sequence encodes CASSLGMAVGGSEQYF.

The V call is TRBV5-6, the J call TRBJ2-7, with D maybe TRBD2 (5 bases). The germline CDR1 and CDR2 sequences are SGHDT and YYEEEE. This CDR3 contains 14 residues. Trimming left V 4 bases short and J 5 bases short, with 16 bases between. In DNA, the CDR3 is TGTGCCAGCAGCCGAGCGGCGGGTGTGGACGAGCAGTACGTC. Its translation: CASSRAAGVDEQYV.

The V gene is TRBV20-1, the J gene TRBJ2-1; 7 bases match TRBD2. Germline CDR1 DFQATT, CDR2 SNEGSKA (reference sequence). CDR3 length equals 13 residues. Losses at the gene ends were 6 bases for V and 2 bases for J; bases not matched to a gene: 4. DNA for the CDR3: TGCAGTGCGGGGAGGGGAGCCTACAATGAGCAGTTCTTC. Its protein product is CSAGRGAYNEQFF.

This clonotype was picked up a small number of times. The J gene is TRBJ2-7, the V gene TRBV27; D ambiguous. Trimming stripped 1 base from V and 2 bases from J, with 15 bases between. The CDR3 consists of 16 residues. CDR1 MNHEY and CDR2 SMNVEV come from the germline V gene (reference sequence). The CDR3, as DNA: TGTGCCAGCAGTTTATTCCCCCCCGGCACCGCCTACGAGCAGTACTTC. It is translated as CASSLFPPGTAYEQYF.

On this clonotype itself: One end of the junction fails to match germline, which may point to a read error. The chain joins TRBV3-1 to TRBJ1-2; D gene unclear. CDR1 LGHDT and CDR2 YNNKEL come from the germline V gene (reference sequence). The CDR3 covers 15 residues. Here the CDR3 DNA reads TGTGCCAGCAGCCAAGAGGGCAACCTAAACTATGGCTATACCTTC. This codes for CASSQEGNLNYGYTF.

This clonotype was counted many times. The rearrangement links TRBV7-2 to TRBJ2-3; 9 bases are a match to TRBD2. CDR3 length: 17 residues. After removal of 0 bases from V and 7 bases from J, the junction contained 11 bases not matched to a gene. The germline V gene has CDR1 SGHTA and CDR2 FQGNSA. CDR3 DNA: TGTGCCAGCAGCTTAGCGGGACTAGCCCTCGAAGGATATACGCAGTATTTT. It yields the protein CASSLAGLALEGYTQYF.

This clonotype was picked up a small number of times. The chain joins TRBV5-4 to TRBJ2-5, with D tentatively TRBD1 or TRBD2 (5 bases each). CDR3 length equals 14 residues. Trimming took 1 base from V and 5 from J, leaving 12 bases between them. Germline lookup yields CDR1 SGHNT and CDR2 YYREEE (reference sequence). CDR3 residues: CASSLIGREETQYF. CDR3 in DNA: TGTGCCAGCAGCTTGATCGGCAGGGAGGAGACCCAGTACTTC.